Below, one T cell receptor beta chain is given with its context. Its antigen is unknown. The CDR3 is made up of 15 amino acids. Germline CDR1 reads SGHRS; CDR2 reads YFSETQ. Trimming pared 4 bases from V and 3 bases from J, leaving 14 bases between. The source of the sample is a study of T cell responses to AZD1222 COVID-19 vaccine. Notes on the study in general: Researchers report vaccine-associated CD4 TCRs spanning spike, with dominance at 160-218 and 743-854. The study reported that nearly half of spike-specific TCRs target unmutated variant regions. Baseline seropositivity occurred in only six AZD1222 recipients. Recipients of two AZD1222 doses showed rising Spike-specific TCR breadth and depth.

Generated by immunoSEQ multiplex PCR, the TCRdb table keeps only in-frame clones and is missing some. The repertoire holds under 130,000 clones, with just under 95% as singletons. The clonotype was recovered from an adult in good health. Sequenced material: peripheral blood, taken on day 0 of AZD1222 vaccination. The chain joins TRBV5-1 to TRBJ2-1; D gene ambiguous. The CDR3 region is CASSAGDLYYNEQFF. In DNA form, the CDR3 reads TGCGCCAGCAGCGCTGGAGATCTCTACTACAATGAGCAGTTCTTC.